The T cell receptor (beta chain) described here comes from a study of blood T cell repertoires in COVID-19 (TCRdb year 2020). General notes on the study: The collaborator samples originated in the United States, Italy and Spain and spanned the acute and convalescent phases of COVID-19. The prospective study material was composed of cDNA or gDNA derived from T cells, B-cell-depleted T cells, or PBMCs. Subjects who had been exposed to COVID-19, were actively infected with it, or had recovered from it provided the deeply sampled blood TCRbeta repertoires that made up the dataset. The repertoires were released in a freely available public database intended as a resource for research on the immune response to SARS-CoV-2. The samples were drawn from two sources: the first 160 participants of the ongoing ImmuneRACE study, and 950 to 1,500 subjects contributed by 6 global collaborators. A de-identified subject ID, COVID-19 status, age in years and sex were almost always included in the sample metadata. Where HLA class I and class II types were available, the types were taken from metadata supplied by the sample provider, not from assay-based typing.

Here is what the overall study found, with its caveats: How much clinical and demographic metadata was included differed by source and by participant, and the metadata was provided uncurated.

TCRbeta CDR3 regions were amplified from genomic DNA using the immunoSEQ Assay, a bias-controlled multiplex PCR. The original methods were these. The number of nucleated cells in each sample was estimated from the amplification of reference gene primers within the assay. To quantify the absolute abundance of each unique TCRbeta CDR3 rearrangement, sequence reads were collapsed and filtered. Productive Simpson clonality was computed per sample as the square root of Simpson's diversity index over productive rearrangements. TCRdb retrieved this table from immuneACCESS and kept in-frame rearrangements only. Not all clones are present; in checked studies, unresolved V genes account for under half, and no reason is known for the remainder. The V and J calls and clone size were taken over from that table, and D and trimming were inferred from the DNA. Present in this sample are 150,000 to 200,000 clones, about 86% of which were seen just once. The ten most abundant clones make up approximately 2.4% of the sample.

The CDR3, from cysteine to phenylalanine, totals 15 residues. Of the read, only the CDR3 DNA is kept; its 45 bases are in frame from base 1. Sequences LNHDA (CDR1) and SQIVND (CDR2) are obtained from the germline V gene (reference sequence). V is cut back by 6 bases and J by 6 bases, with 10 bases in the junction unmatched. In regard to this clone: Its antigen remains unidentified. Base qualities were left out, and no much larger clone turns up one base away.

Collaborating institutions collected whole blood in K2EDTA tubes following their own protocols. For TCRbeta analysis, collaborators shipped samples as frozen whole blood, isolated PBMCs, or DNA extracted from either of those sample types. Material: peripheral blood. The TCR sequence derives from a human donor with acute or convalescent COVID-19. The donor label of this sample is uncertain. The sequence joins TRBV19 to TRBJ1-5, with 8 junctional bases fitting TRBD1. Here the CDR3 is given as CASSGTGQKGQPQHF. In nucleotides, the sequence is TGTGCCAGTAGCGGGACAGGCCAAAAGGGTCAGCCCCAGCATTTT.